This TCR beta chain derives from a study of blood T cell repertoires in COVID-19 (dated by TCRdb to 2020 to 2021). For context, the study as a whole: Samples covering the acute and convalescent phases of COVID-19 were provided by collaborators in the United States, Italy and Spain. Where HLA class I and class II types were available, the types were taken from metadata supplied by the sample provider, not from assay-based typing. The repertoires were released in a freely available public database intended as a resource for research on the immune response to SARS-CoV-2. Samples came from the ongoing ImmuneRACE study (first 160 participants) plus 1,254 subjects from 6 global collaborators. The prospective study material was composed of cDNA or gDNA derived from T cells, B-cell-depleted T cells, or PBMCs. Nearly every sample came with metadata listing a de-identified subject ID, COVID-19 status, age in years and sex. The dataset comprised deeply sampled blood TCRbeta repertoires from subjects exposed to, actively infected with, or recovered from COVID-19.

TCRbeta CDR3 regions were amplified from genomic DNA using the immunoSEQ Assay, a bias-controlled multiplex PCR. From the authors' description of their analysis: Nucleated cell counts per sample were estimated from amplification of reference gene primers within the assay. Sequence reads were collapsed and filtered to measure the absolute abundance of every unique TCRbeta CDR3 rearrangement. For each sample, productive Simpson clonality was calculated by taking the square root of Simpson's diversity index across productive rearrangements. TCRdb mirrors the immuneACCESS table, restricted to in-frame sequences. Some clones are absent from its copies; in checked studies, under half trace to an unresolved V gene, and the reason for the others is unknown. Clone size and V and J calls were adopted from that table, with D and trimming inferred from the DNA. A total of tens of thousands of clones appear in this sample, roughly nine tenths of them only once. Around 2% of the sample belongs to the ten largest clones.

The CDR3 holds 15 amino acids from the cysteine to the phenylalanine. Left in the record is the CDR3 DNA by itself, 45 bases read in frame from the first base. V loses 0 bases of germline sequence and J loses 0 bases, and the interval between the two ends is 11 bases. CDR1 and CDR2, per the germline V gene (reference sequence), are GTSNPN and SVGIG. A remark on this clone: No antigen is known for it. No per-base quality is available; no much larger clone lies one base away.

The investigation overall reported the following: How much clinical and demographic metadata was included differed by source and by participant, and the metadata was provided uncurated.

Collaborating institutions collected whole blood in K2EDTA tubes following their own protocols. For TCRbeta analysis, collaborators shipped samples as frozen whole blood, isolated PBMCs, or DNA extracted from either of those sample types. The V gene is TRBV30 and the J gene is TRBJ1-2; TRBD1 is a weak D gene call, 6 bases matching. This TCR came from a man aged 50-59 years with active or convalescent COVID-19. The source material was peripheral blood. The CDR3 sequence is CAWSVGGAPNYGYTF. The bases are TGTGCCTGGAGTGTTGGGGGGGCTCCTAACTATGGCTACACCTTC.